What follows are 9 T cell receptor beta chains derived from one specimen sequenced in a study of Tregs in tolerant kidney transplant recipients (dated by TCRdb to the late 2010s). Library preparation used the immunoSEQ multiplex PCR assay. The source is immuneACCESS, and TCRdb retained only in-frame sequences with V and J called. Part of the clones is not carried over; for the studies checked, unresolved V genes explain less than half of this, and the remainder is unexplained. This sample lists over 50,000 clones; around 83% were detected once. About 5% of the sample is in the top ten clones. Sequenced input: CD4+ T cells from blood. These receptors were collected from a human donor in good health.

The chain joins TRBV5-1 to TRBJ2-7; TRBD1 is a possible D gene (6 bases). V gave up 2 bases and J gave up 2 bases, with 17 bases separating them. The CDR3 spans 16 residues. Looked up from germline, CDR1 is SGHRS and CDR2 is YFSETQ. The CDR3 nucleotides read TGCGCCAGCAGCTTAAACCGACAGGTTCACCCCTACGAGCAGTACTTC. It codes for CASSLNRQVHPYEQYF.

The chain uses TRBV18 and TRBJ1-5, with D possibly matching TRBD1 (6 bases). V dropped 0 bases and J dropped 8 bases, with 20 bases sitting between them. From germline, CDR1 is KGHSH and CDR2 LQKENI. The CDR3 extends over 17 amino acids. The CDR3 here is CASSPPGGAVNVKPQHF. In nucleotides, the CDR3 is TGTGCCAGCTCACCACCGGGGGGGGCAGTCAACGTCAAGCCCCAGCATTTT.

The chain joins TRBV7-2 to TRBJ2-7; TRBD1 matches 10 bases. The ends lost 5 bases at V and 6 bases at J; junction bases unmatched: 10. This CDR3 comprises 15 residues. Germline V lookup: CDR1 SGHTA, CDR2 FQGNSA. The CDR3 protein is CASSLSGTGVLEQYF. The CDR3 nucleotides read TGTGCCAGCAGCCTTTCCGGGACAGGGGTTCTCGAGCAGTACTTC.

The CDR3 loop reads CASSSYRGSEKLFF. The CDR3 DNA reads as TGTGCCAGCAGCTCTTACAGGGGGTCGGAAAAACTGTTTTTT. The chain joins TRBV7-6 to TRBJ1-4; 8 nucleotides match TRBD1. Germline lookup yields CDR1 SGHVS and CDR2 FNYEAQ. The V segment lost 4 bases and the J segment 8 bases; nucleotides outside the gene matches: 6. The CDR3 extends over 14 amino acids.

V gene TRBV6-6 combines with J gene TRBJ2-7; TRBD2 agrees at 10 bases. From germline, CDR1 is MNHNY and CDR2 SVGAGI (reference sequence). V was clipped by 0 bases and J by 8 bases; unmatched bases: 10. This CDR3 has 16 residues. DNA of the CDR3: TGTGCCAGCAGTTACTCGACTAGCGGGTCCTCACCACAGCAGTACTTC. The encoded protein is CASSYSTSGSSPQQYF.

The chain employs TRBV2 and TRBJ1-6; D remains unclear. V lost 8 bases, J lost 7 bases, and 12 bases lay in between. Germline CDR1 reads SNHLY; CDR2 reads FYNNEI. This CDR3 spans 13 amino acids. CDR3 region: CASRRLLNSPLHF. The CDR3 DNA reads TGTGCCAGCCGAAGACTGTTGAATTCACCCCTCCACTTT.

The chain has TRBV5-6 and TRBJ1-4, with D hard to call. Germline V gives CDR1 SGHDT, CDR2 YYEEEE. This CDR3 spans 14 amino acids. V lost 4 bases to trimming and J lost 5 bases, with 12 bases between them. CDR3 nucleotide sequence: TGTGCCAGCAGCAGAACATCGATCAATGAAAAACTGTTTTTT. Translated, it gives CASSRTSINEKLFF.

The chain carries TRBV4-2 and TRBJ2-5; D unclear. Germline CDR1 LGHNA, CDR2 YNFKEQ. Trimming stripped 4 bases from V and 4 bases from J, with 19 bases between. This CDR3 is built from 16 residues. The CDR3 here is CASSPRLAVWGETQYF. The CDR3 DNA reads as TGTGCCAGCAGCCCAAGACTTGCCGTCTGGGGAGAGACCCAGTACTTC.

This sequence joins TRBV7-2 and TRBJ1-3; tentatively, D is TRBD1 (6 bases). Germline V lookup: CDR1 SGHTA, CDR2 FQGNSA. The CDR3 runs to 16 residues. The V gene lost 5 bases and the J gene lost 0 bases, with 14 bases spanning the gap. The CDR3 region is CASSDRPRSSGNTIYF. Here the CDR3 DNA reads TGTGCCAGCAGCGACAGGCCCCGTAGCTCTGGAAACACCATATATTTT.